The 14 T cell receptor beta chains below were found in one sample sequenced in a study of blood T cell repertoires in COVID-19. Assay: immunoSEQ multiplex PCR; the TCRdb copy retains only in-frame clones and omits some. The sample has about 410,000 clones; about nine tenths are singletons. The source material was PBMCs or T cells enriched from blood (not recorded which). All receptors come from a man between 18 and 35 years old who had recovered from COVID-19.

The genes are TRBV5-4 and TRBJ2-7; 9 bases match TRBD2. CDR3 length: 16 residues. The germline CDR1 and CDR2 sequences are SGHNT and YYREEE (reference sequence). Unmatched junction bases numbered 9, after V lost 0 bases and J lost 5 bases. CDR3 residues: CASSLEPIAGVNEQYF. The CDR3 DNA is TGTGCCAGCAGCTTGGAGCCGATAGCGGGAGTGAACGAGCAGTACTTC.

The chain carries TRBV19 and TRBJ1-6, with 11 bases matching TRBD1. There are 20 residues in the CDR3. Trimming cost V 4 bases and J 0 bases; bases outside gene matches: 11. Germline V CDR1 and CDR2: LNHDA, SQIVND (reference sequence). The DNA of the CDR3 is TGTGCCAGTAGTACCTCCGGGACAGGGGGGAGGAGCTCCTATAATTCACCCCTCCACTTT. It encodes CASSTSGTGGRSSYNSPLHF.

As for this clone: Other DNA sequences in the same sample also yield this CDR3. V gene TRBV18 combines with J gene TRBJ1-4; a weak D match, TRBD1 (5 bases). The germline V and J ends were trimmed by 0 bases and 8 bases, with 10 bases remaining between them. CDR1 and CDR2 from the germline V gene are KGHSH and LQKENI. The CDR3 covers 14 residues. CDR3 loop: CASSPPGAGEKLFF. The CDR3 DNA sequence: TGTGCCAGCTCACCACCAGGGGCAGGGGAAAAACTGTTTTTT.

The genes are TRBV15 and TRBJ1-1, with TRBD1 as a possible D gene (6 bases). V lost 3 bases, J lost 4 bases, and 15 bases lay in between. CDR3 length equals 15 residues. Germline lookup yields CDR1 LNHNV and CDR2 YYDKDF (reference sequence). The CDR3 DNA is TGTGCCACCAGCAGTACAGGGATTGGCGGCACTGAAGCTTTCTTT. Its translation: CATSSTGIGGTEAFF. Looking up the rest from reference TRBV15 and TRBJ1-1 gives the full variable domain: DAMVIQNPRYQVTQFGKPVTLSCSQTLNHNVMYWYQQKSSQAPKLLFHYYDKDFNNEADTPDNFQSRRPNTSFCFLDIRSPGLGDTAMYLCATSSTGIGGTEAFFGQGTRLTVV.

The chain is built from TRBV24-1 and TRBJ2-7; D uncertain. Germline values: CDR1 KGHDR, CDR2 SFDVKD. The CDR3 runs 14 residues. V lost 4 bases to trimming and J lost 2 bases, with 11 bases between them. CDR3 residues: CATSDPFKPYEQYF. CDR3 in DNA: TGTGCCACCAGTGACCCTTTCAAGCCCTACGAGCAGTACTTC.

The gene calls are TRBV9 and TRBJ2-7, with 8 bases that match TRBD1. The J segment lost 2 bases and the V segment lost 0 bases, leaving 4 bases of the junction unmatched. The CDR3 consists of 15 residues. CDR1 SGDLS and CDR2 YYNGEE come from the germline V gene. This CDR3 reads CASSVAGQETYEQYF. The CDR3 DNA follows: TGTGCCAGCAGCGTAGCGGGACAGGAAACCTACGAGCAGTACTTC. Full variable domain (missing parts from reference TRBV9 and TRBJ2-7): DSGVTQTPKHLITATGQRVTLRCSPRSGDLSVYWYQQSLDQGLQFLIQYYNGEERAKGNILERFSAQQFPDLHSELNLSSLELGDSALYFCASSVAGQETYEQYFGPGTRLTVT.

V and J are TRBV13 and TRBJ1-2; 8 bases align to TRBD1. CDR3 length: 15 amino acids. The germline CDR1 and CDR2 sequences are PRHDT and FYEKMQ (reference sequence). Trimming cost V 2 bases and J 5 bases; bases outside gene matches: 7. The DNA for the CDR3 is TGTGCCAGCAGCTTACGAGGGACAGGCTCTTATGGCTACACCTTC. It translates to CASSLRGTGSYGYTF.

This sequence joins TRBV15 and TRBJ1-4; 8 bases match TRBD1. The V and J ends lost 2 bases and 7 bases, in that order; junction bases with no gene match: 9. Germline V CDR1 and CDR2: LNHNV, YYDKDF (reference sequence). The length of the CDR3 is 16 residues. CDR3 DNA sequence: TGTGCCACCAGCAGATTTAGAGGGACAGGCAGTGAAAAACTGTTTTTT. Its translation: CATSRFRGTGSEKLFF.

The chain couples TRBV4-1 to TRBJ1-4; 8 bases line up with TRBD1. Per the germline V gene, CDR1 is MGHRA and CDR2 is YSYEKL. With V trimmed by 5 bases and J by 6 bases, 5 bases remained unmatched. There are 14 residues in the CDR3. Here the CDR3 DNA reads TGCGCCAGCAGCTACCAGGACAGGGATGAAAAACTGTTTTTT. Amino acids: CASSYQDRDEKLFF.

The V and J genes are TRBV30 and TRBJ2-7; possibly TRBD2 for D (5 bases). Germline V gene data show CDR1 as GTSNPN and CDR2 as SVGIG (reference sequence). Deletions cut 3 bases from V and 1 base from J, with 10 bases between. This CDR3 has 13 amino acids. The CDR3 here is CAWRRDKSYEQYF. Here the CDR3 DNA reads TGTGCCTGGAGGAGGGATAAATCCTACGAGCAGTACTTC. Based on the CDR3 plus reference TRBV30 and TRBJ2-7, the full variable domain is SQTIHQWPATLVQPVGSPLSLECTVEGTSNPNLYWYRQAAGRGLQLLFYSVGIGQISSEVPQNLSASRPQDRQFILSSKKLLLSDSGFYLCAWRRDKSYEQYFGPGTRLTVT.

This chain joins TRBV2 and TRBJ2-1; 7 nucleotides agree with TRBD1. The CDR3 runs 14 residues. From germline, CDR1 is SNHLY and CDR2 FYNNEI. V trimming: 3 bases; J trimming: 8 bases; junction bases outside the gene matches: 7. The DNA for the CDR3 is TGTGCCAGCAGTGACAACAGGGGCGGAGATGAGCAGTTCTTC. Translation gives CASSDNRGGDEQFF.

J is TRBJ2-3 and V is TRBV7-2, with D perhaps matching TRBD2 (6 bases). V dropped 5 bases and J dropped 0 bases, with 12 bases sitting between them. CDR1 and CDR2 (germline): SGHTA, FQGNSA. This CDR3 has 15 residues. CDR3 amino acids: CASSPAGTSTDTQYF. CDR3 coding DNA: TGTGCCAGCAGCCCGGCGGGGACTAGCACAGATACGCAGTATTTT.

This chain joins TRBV24-1 and TRBJ1-4; 8 bases map to TRBD1. After removal of 4 bases from V and 4 bases from J, the junction contained 7 bases not matched to a gene. Looked up from germline, CDR1 is KGHDR and CDR2 is SFDVKD. The CDR3 length is 16 residues. In DNA, the CDR3 is TGTGCCACCAGTGACCCGTTGACAGGGGTTAATGAAAAACTGTTTTTT. This translates into CATSDPLTGVNEKLFF.

The chain links TRBV5-1 to TRBJ2-7; TRBD1 matches at 7 bases. Per germline, CDR1 SGHRS and CDR2 YFSETQ. V dropped 4 bases and J dropped 3; count of bases not matched to a gene: 10. The CDR3 sequence is 15 residues long. In DNA form, the CDR3 reads TGCGCCAGCAGCGTGGACAGGCTGGACCACTACGAGCAGTACTTC. Protein sequence: CASSVDRLDHYEQYF.